Listed here is a single TCR beta chain. Its antigen is currently unknown. Sequencing used immunoSEQ multiplex PCR; TCRdb keeps in-frame clones, though not all of them. The table has 30,000 or so clones, more than 85% seen once. The source of the sample is a study of OX40 agonist ivuxolimab in advanced cancers. Study information: Across the patients, intravenous ivuxolimab was delivered every 2 weeks at 0.01 to 10 mg/kg. Previous treatment with anti-PD-1, anti-PD-L1 or anti-CTLA-4 therapy was allowed; about 44% had received some. Of the patients, three showed partial responses, one with hepatocellular carcinoma and two with cutaneous melanoma. Study conclusions and caveats: Both blood CD4+ and CD8+ T cells showed clonal growth by week 6 at 0.1 to 3.0 mg/kg.

Germline V gene lookup returns CDR1 SGHTA and CDR2 FQGTGA. The CDR3 contains 15 residues. Trimming left V 3 bases short and J 5 bases short, with 14 bases between. This TCR came from an adult with an advanced solid tumor such as melanoma, head and neck, liver or kidney cancer. The sequencing used CD4+ or CD8+ T cells sorted from blood, collected in a trial of the OX40 agonist ivuxolimab. The chain employs TRBV7-3 and TRBJ2-1, with D uncertain. CDR3 sequence (DNA): TGTGCCAGCAGCTTCCTACCCGGGCCAAACAATGAGCAGTTCTTC. Translating it yields CASSFLPGPNNEQFF.